Listed here are 29 T cell receptor beta chains from one sample, sequenced in a study of cytomegalovirus exposure and HLA in healthy donors. 60 Vbeta and 13 Jbeta primers were used in PCR. The repertoire was sequenced with immunoSEQ multiplex PCR; TCRdb's copy has only in-frame clones and lacks some. The repertoire holds under 300,000 clones, with around 90% as singletons. Material: PBMCs. Receptor source: a girl aged 2-15 years in good health and CMV-seronegative.

The chain joins TRBV9 to TRBJ2-7; 8 bases are a match to TRBD2. V lost 7 bases to trimming and J lost 4 bases; unmatched junction nucleotides: 10. The germline V gene has CDR1 SGDLS and CDR2 YYNGEE. The CDR3 extends over 14 amino acids. CDR3 sequence (DNA): TGTGCCAGCTCGGGGGGGGAAGGATGGTACGAGCAGTACTTC. It translates to CASSGGEGWYEQYF.

This clone was observed a handful of times. The V gene is TRBV9, the J gene TRBJ1-1, with 8 bases lining up with TRBD1. Germline loops: CDR1 SGDLS, CDR2 YYNGEE. J gave up 4 bases and V 2 bases, and 16 bases lay outside the gene matches. CDR3 length equals 18 residues. CDR3 DNA: TGTGCCAGCAGCGTCCACCCCGGGACAGGAGGGATTGGCACTGAAGCTTTCTTT. This gives the protein CASSVHPGTGGIGTEAFF.

The chain employs TRBV13 and TRBJ2-1, with D tentatively TRBD1 (5 bases). The CDR3 is 14 residues long. Germline-derived CDR1 and CDR2 are PRHDT and FYEKMQ (reference sequence). V was trimmed by 0 bases and J by 10 bases, leaving 13 bases between them. Here the CDR3 reads CASSLGRAQGEQFF. In DNA, the CDR3 is TGTGCCAGCAGCTTAGGGCGCGCTCAGGGAGAGCAGTTCTTC.

This sequence joins TRBV10-1 and TRBJ2-5, with a tentative D call TRBD1 (5 bases). This CDR3 region has 13 residues. V shed 4 bases and J shed 3 bases, with 9 bases lying between them. Germline V gene lookup returns CDR1 WNHNN and CDR2 SYGVQD (reference sequence). CDR3 sequence (DNA): TGCGCCAGCAGTGCCAGGGTGGAAGAGACCCAGTACTTC. Residues: CASSARVEETQYF.

The rearrangement links TRBV5-8 to TRBJ1-1, with 9 nucleotides matching TRBD1. The germline V gene encodes CDR1 SGHTS and CDR2 YDEGEE. J gave up 7 bases and V 1 base, and 11 bases lay outside the gene matches. This CDR3 spans 16 amino acids. The CDR3 sequence: CASSLFPSTGGIEAFF. The CDR3 coding sequence is TGTGCCAGCAGCTTGTTCCCGTCGACAGGGGGGATTGAAGCTTTCTTT.

This chain joins TRBV19 and TRBJ1-2, with 8 nucleotides matching TRBD1. Germline values: CDR1 LNHDA, CDR2 SQIVND (reference sequence). The CDR3 runs 16 residues. Losses at the gene ends were 7 bases for V and 3 bases for J; bases not matched to a gene: 13. CDR3 DNA sequence: TGTGCCAGTACCCAAAGGACAGGGAAAAACGACTATGGCTACACCTTC. This encodes CASTQRTGKNDYGYTF.

About this clone: The germline gene is not matched at one end of the junction; a read error may be the cause. The chain is built from TRBV27 and TRBJ1-3; TRBD1 matches 7 bases. The CDR3 consists of 15 residues. Germline CDR1 and CDR2: MNHEY and SMNVEV (reference sequence). CDR3 sequence (DNA): TGTGCCGGCAGTTTATTTTTAGGGGGCGGAAACACCATATATTTT. Protein sequence: CAGSLFLGGGNTIYF.

V and J are TRBV5-1 and TRBJ2-3; 10 bases are shared with TRBD2. J lost 5 bases, V lost 0 bases, and 9 bases had no gene match. This CDR3 is built from 17 residues. Looked up from germline, CDR1 is SGHRS and CDR2 is YFSETQ. CDR3 in amino acids: CASSLAPLAGVGDTQYF. The CDR3 nucleotides are TGCGCCAGCAGCTTGGCCCCGCTAGCGGGAGTGGGAGATACGCAGTATTTT.

V and J are TRBV6-1 and TRBJ2-5; TRBD1 might be the D (5 bases). The J call may be faulty, since TRBJ2-7 better matches the DNA end. The CDR3 covers 15 residues. From germline, CDR1 is MNHNS and CDR2 SASEGT. The chain's CDR3 is CASRITGRQLYEQYF. In DNA, the CDR3 is TGTGCCAGCAGGATCACAGGCCGCCAACTCTACGAGCAGTACTTC.

The rearrangement uses TRBV19 and TRBJ2-1; maybe TRBD2 (6 bases). Per germline, CDR1 LNHDA and CDR2 SQIVND (reference sequence). The CDR3 has 15 residues. The V and J ends lost 7 bases and 8 bases respectively, with 21 bases between them. The CDR3 loop is CASTLGDAGNDEQFF. The DNA of the CDR3 is TGTGCCAGTACCCTAGGGGACGCGGGGAACGATGAGCAGTTCTTC.

This sequence joins TRBV28 and TRBJ2-2, with 9 bases identical to TRBD1. CDR3 length: 17 amino acids. J was trimmed by 6 bases and V by 5 bases; bases with no gene match: 13. Germline V gene lookup returns CDR1 MDHEN and CDR2 SYDVKM. In nucleotides, the CDR3 is TGTGCCAGCAGTAGCAGGGAGGGGACAGGGCTCGCCGGGGAGCTGTTTTTT. Translated: CASSSREGTGLAGELFF.

This sequence joins TRBV11-2 and TRBJ2-7, with 7 bases aligning to TRBD2. This CDR3 is built from 15 residues. After removal of 11 bases from V and 1 base from J, the junction contained 14 bases not matched to a gene. The germline CDR1 and CDR2 sequences are SGHAT and FQNNGV. The CDR3 nucleotides read TGTGCCTCAGCTGGGGGGTCTAGCGGATCCTACGAGCAGTACTTC. As protein: CASAGGSSGSYEQYF.

The J gene is TRBJ1-5, the V gene TRBV19, with D unresolved. The CDR3 spans 18 residues. Germline V gene sequence: CDR1 LNHDA, CDR2 SQIVND (reference sequence). Trimming pared 7 bases from V and 0 bases from J, leaving 22 bases between. This CDR3 is CASTPDPFRLASNQPQHF. CDR3 sequence (DNA): TGTGCCAGTACTCCAGACCCGTTTAGGCTAGCTAGCAATCAGCCCCAGCATTTT.

The chain links TRBV11-2 to TRBJ2-2; D call uncertain. V lost 1 base, J lost 5 bases, and 11 bases lay in between. Per the germline V gene, CDR1 is SGHAT and CDR2 is FQNNGV. The CDR3 is 15 amino acids. This CDR3 reads CASSLGASQTGELFF. The DNA of the CDR3 is TGTGCCAGCAGCTTAGGTGCTAGTCAAACCGGGGAGCTGTTTTTT.

The J gene is TRBJ2-7, the V gene TRBV2; the D is unclear. V was shortened by 0 bases and J by 4 bases, with 7 bases between the two germline ends. The CDR3 loop spans 13 amino acids. CDR1 and CDR2 from the germline V gene are SNHLY and FYNNEI. The CDR3 sequence is CASSEAPRYEQYF. The DNA of the CDR3 is TGTGCCAGCAGTGAAGCACCACGGTACGAGCAGTACTTC.

J is TRBJ2-7 and V is TRBV19; D perhaps matches TRBD1 (5 bases). The ends were cut back, 5 bases at V and 6 bases at J, with 11 bases in the middle. The CDR3 has 12 residues. Germline lookup yields CDR1 LNHDA and CDR2 SQIVND (reference sequence). The CDR3 here is CASSARGSEQYF. The CDR3 nucleotides are TGTGCCAGTAGTGCTAGGGGCAGCGAGCAGTACTTC.

The rearrangement links TRBV5-1 to TRBJ1-4; a possible D gene is TRBD1 (6 bases). The CDR3 is made up of 17 amino acids. The ends were cut back, 1 base at V and 0 bases at J, with 13 bases in the middle. Germline V gene lookup returns CDR1 SGHRS and CDR2 YFSETQ. This chain's CDR3 is CASSLIRQDATNEKLFF. CDR3 sequence (DNA): TGCGCCAGCAGCTTGATACGACAGGATGCAACTAATGAAAAACTGTTTTTT.

This clone has a single count. J is TRBJ1-4 and V is TRBV5-1; no clear D. Germline CDR1 is SGHRS and CDR2 is YFSETQ. The CDR3 extends over 14 amino acids. Trimming took 1 base from V and 12 from J, leaving 16 bases between them. CDR3 in amino acids: CASSLNLKSQELFF. The CDR3 DNA reads as TGCGCCAGCAGCTTGAACCTGAAATCGCAGGAACTGTTTTTT. The whole variable domain, remainder taken from reference TRBV5-1 and TRBJ1-4, is KAGVTQTPRYLIKTRGQQVTLSCSPISGHRSVSWYQQTPGQGLQFLFEYFSETQRNKGNFPGRFSGRQFSNSRSEMNVSTLELGDSALYLCASSLNLKSQELFFGSGTQLSVL.

A single count supports this clone. The chain carries TRBV30 and TRBJ1-4; 10 bases are a match to TRBD1. This CDR3 region has 17 residues. Trimming cost V 0 bases and J 9 bases; bases outside gene matches: 13. Germline V gene lookup returns CDR1 GTSNPN and CDR2 SVGIG (reference sequence). CDR3: CAWSVLGTGAHQKKLFF. CDR3 DNA: TGTGCCTGGAGTGTATTAGGGACAGGGGCCCACCAGAAAAAACTGTTTTTT.

The CDR3 is CASSWGQAYEQYF. CDR3 nucleotides: TGTGCCAGCAGCTGGGGACAGGCCTACGAGCAGTACTTC. The chain links TRBV5-6 to TRBJ2-7; 8 bases fit TRBD1. The CDR3 loop spans 13 amino acids. Per the germline V gene, CDR1 is SGHDT and CDR2 is YYEEEE. The V gene end was trimmed by 3 bases and the J gene end by 2 bases; junction bases not matched to a gene: 1.

The chain joins TRBV29-1 to TRBJ1-1; 9 bases line up with TRBD1. CDR1 and CDR2 (germline): SQVTM, ANQGSEA. The CDR3 sequence is 14 residues long. Losses at the gene ends were 5 bases for V and 5 bases for J; bases not matched to a gene: 9. The CDR3 DNA is TGCAGCGTTATTCCTCGGACAGGGGCTACTGAAGCTTTCTTT. Its translation is CSVIPRTGATEAFF.

This chain links TRBV7-8 with TRBJ2-3, with TRBD1 matching 7 bases. Looked up from germline, CDR1 is SGHVS and CDR2 is FQNEAQ. This CDR3 is built from 16 residues. V lost 4 bases to trimming and J lost 0 bases; unmatched junction nucleotides: 7. CDR3: CASSSHRGTSTDTQYF. CDR3 in DNA: TGTGCCAGCAGCTCTCACAGGGGTACCAGCACAGATACGCAGTATTTT.

V and J are TRBV6-5 and TRBJ1-2, with D tentatively TRBD1 (6 bases). CDR1 and CDR2 (germline): MNHEY, SVGAGI. This CDR3 is built from 14 residues. The V end was cut by 6 bases, the J end by 4 bases, with 15 bases between. Here the CDR3 DNA reads TGTGCCAGCAGACCATTGACAGGACTCTATGGCTACACCTTC. Translation: CASRPLTGLYGYTF.

The rearrangement uses TRBV7-3 and TRBJ1-4; 7 nucleotides line up with TRBD1. The germline gives CDR1 SGHTA, CDR2 FQGTGA. CDR3 length equals 13 residues. The V gene end was trimmed by 5 bases and the J gene end by 7 bases; junction bases not matched to a gene: 4. CDR3 sequence reads: CASSETGPEKLFF. The CDR3 region has the DNA TGTGCCAGCAGCGAGACAGGGCCTGAAAAACTGTTTTTT. Filled out from reference TRBV7-3 and TRBJ1-4, the complete variable domain reads GAGVSQTPSNKVTEKGKYVELRCDPISGHTALYWYRQSLGQGPEFLIYFQGTGAADDSGLPNDRFFAVRPEGSVSTLKIQRTERGDSAVYLCASSETGPEKLFFGSGTQLSVL.

This clone was counted a single time. The V gene is TRBV4-1, the J gene TRBJ2-2; 10 nucleotides align to TRBD2. Germline loops: CDR1 MGHRA, CDR2 YSYEKL. V gave up 0 bases and J gave up 6 bases; unmatched junction bases: 7. The CDR3 loop spans 17 amino acids. The CDR3 DNA follows: TGCGCCAGCAGCCAAGAGCTAGCGGGAGTATTTCCCGGGGAGCTGTTTTTT. Protein product: CASSQELAGVFPGELFF.

This clone occurred once. This chain links TRBV30 with TRBJ2-3; D is perhaps TRBD2 (6 bases). V lost 4 bases and J 2 bases, leaving 13 bases between the germline ends. This CDR3 comprises 14 residues. CDR1 is GTSNPN and CDR2 is SVGIG in the germline V gene (reference sequence). DNA of the CDR3: TGTGCCTGGAAAGCTGGACTATTCACAGATACGCAGTATTTT. Translated: CAWKAGLFTDTQYF.

The CDR3 DNA reads TGTGCCAGCAGCCGACCCGGACAGGAAGAGACCCAGTACTTC. It codes for CASSRPGQEETQYF. This chain joins TRBV5-4 and TRBJ2-5; 7 nucleotides agree with TRBD1. The CDR3 has 14 amino acids. The J segment lost 3 bases and the V segment lost 4 bases, leaving 6 bases of the junction unmatched. From germline, CDR1 is SGHNT and CDR2 YYREEE (reference sequence).

V is TRBV27 and J is TRBJ1-1; D gene ambiguous. Germline V gene sequence: CDR1 MNHEY, CDR2 SMNVEV (reference sequence). V was trimmed by 5 bases and J by 8 bases, leaving 15 bases between them. The CDR3 contains 13 residues. CDR3 sequence reads: CASSPRDAGEAFF. Here the CDR3 DNA reads TGTGCCAGCAGTCCTAGAGACGCGGGCGAAGCTTTCTTT.

This chain connects TRBV5-1 to TRBJ2-3; 12 positions match TRBD2. CDR1 is SGHRS, CDR2 YFSETQ, per germline. This CDR3 region has 16 residues. J lost 4 bases, V lost 4 bases, and 7 bases had no gene match. CDR3 residues: CASSLELAGGSDTQYF. The DNA of the CDR3 is TGCGCCAGCAGCCTGGAGCTAGCGGGGGGGTCAGATACGCAGTATTTT.